Presented here are 25 T cell receptor beta chains from one specimen sequenced in a study of control samples from healthy donors and cancer patients. Clones were sequenced by immunoSEQ multiplex PCR, and TCRdb holds only the in-frame ones, with some missing. Of 100,000 or so clones listed, 85% to 90% are singletons. What was sequenced was blood. The receptors were gathered from a man younger than 40 in good health.

The rearrangement links TRBV18 to TRBJ1-1, with D tentatively TRBD1 (6 bases). The CDR3 length is 15 residues. Trimming removed 5 bases from V and 4 bases from J, with 17 bases in between. Germline-derived CDR1 and CDR2 are KGHSH and LQKENI. CDR3: CASSVKQGEGTEAFF. CDR3 DNA: TGTGCCAGCTCAGTTAAACAGGGAGAGGGCACTGAAGCTTTCTTT.

V gene TRBV5-4 combines with J gene TRBJ1-6; 9 bases are shared with TRBD1. Trimming took 3 bases from V and 11 from J; bases not matched to a gene: 9. Germline CDR1 SGHNT, CDR2 YYREEE (reference sequence). The CDR3 covers 15 residues. The CDR3 here is CASSYGQGKKTPLHF. The CDR3 nucleotides are TGTGCCAGCAGCTATGGACAGGGGAAGAAGACACCCCTCCACTTT.

The genes are TRBV28 and TRBJ2-5; no definite D call. Germline loops: CDR1 MDHEN, CDR2 SYDVKM. CDR3 length: 14 residues. Trimming removed 5 bases at V and 5 bases at J, with 15 bases between. CDR3: CASSPQISVETQYF. CDR3 coding DNA: TGTGCCAGCAGTCCACAGATCTCCGTGGAGACCCAGTACTTC.

This chain connects TRBV4-2 to TRBJ1-1; D gene uncertain. Looked up from germline, CDR1 is LGHNA and CDR2 is YNFKEQ. V lost 4 bases and J 1 base, leaving 13 bases between the germline ends. This CDR3 contains 15 residues. The CDR3: CASSRGLSTNTEAFF. The CDR3 DNA sequence: TGTGCCAGCAGCCGAGGACTCTCTACGAACACTGAAGCTTTCTTT.

The rearrangement joins TRBV19 to TRBJ2-2, with 7 bases fitting TRBD2. The trim removed 10 bases at V and 0 bases at J, leaving 5 bases unmatched. The CDR3 runs 14 residues. Germline CDR1 reads LNHDA; CDR2 reads SQIVND (reference sequence). CDR3 residues: CATRGSSNTGELFF. The DNA for the CDR3 is TGTGCCACCCGCGGGAGCTCGAACACCGGGGAGCTGTTTTTT.

V gene TRBV6-2 or TRBV6-3 combines with J gene TRBJ2-5, with 8 positions matching TRBD1. Germline CDR1 and CDR2: MNHEY and SVGEGT. V dropped 0 bases and J dropped 6; count of bases not matched to a gene: 15. The CDR3 totals 18 residues. The CDR3: CASSYSDRGFSPMKTQYF. The CDR3 DNA reads TGTGCCAGCAGTTACTCCGACAGGGGTTTTTCCCCTATGAAGACCCAGTACTTC.

Of note for this clone: Relative to the germline gene, one junction end is altered; a read error may explain this. This chain joins TRBV7-2 and TRBJ1-3; tentative D call: TRBD1 (5 bases). The CDR3 totals 13 residues. Germline loops: CDR1 SGHTA, CDR2 FQGNSA. The CDR3 DNA follows: TGTGCCAGCAGCCTTACCCCTACAGGTTTTTTGTCTTTT. This sequence encodes CASSLTPTGFLSF. The complete variable domain, with remaining parts taken from reference TRBV7-2 and TRBJ1-3, reads GAGVSQSPSNKVTEKGKDVELRCDPISGHTALYWYRQSLGQGLEFLIYFQGNSAPDKSGLPSDRFSAERTGGSVSTLTIQRTQQEDSAVYLCASSLTPTGFLSFGEGSWLTVV.

V usage is TRBV18 and J usage is TRBJ2-7; TRBD1 agrees at 8 bases. The CDR3 is 15 amino acids. With V trimmed by 4 bases and J by 2 bases, 7 bases remained unmatched. Germline V lookup: CDR1 KGHSH, CDR2 LQKENI. The CDR3 DNA reads as TGTGCCAGCTCACGGGGCGGGACAGGAGCCTACGAGCAGTACTTC. The encoded protein is CASSRGGTGAYEQYF.

The V gene is TRBV7-2, the J gene TRBJ2-2, with a weak D call TRBD2 (5 bases). Germline V gene lookup returns CDR1 SGHTA and CDR2 FQGNSA. Between the trimmed V and J ends, which lost 7 bases and 8 bases, there was a span of 8 bases. CDR3 length: 11 residues. DNA of the CDR3: TGTGCCAGCACACTAGGTGGGGAGCTGTTTTTT. Its protein is CASTLGGELFF.

The chain links TRBV30 to TRBJ2-7, with D tentatively TRBD2 (5 bases). The CDR3 contains 14 residues. The V gene's germline CDR1 is GTSNPN and CDR2 SVGIG (reference sequence). Trimming took 1 base from V and 0 from J, leaving 10 bases between them. CDR3 in DNA: TGTGCCTGGAGTGGTGGAGGCAGCTCCTACGAGCAGTACTTC. Its protein is CAWSGGGSSYEQYF.

The CDR3 DNA follows: TGTGCCAGCAGCCTTAGGACTAGCGGGAGATACAATGAGCAGTTCTTC. This codes for CASSLRTSGRYNEQFF. The J gene is TRBJ2-1, the V gene TRBV5-4, with 13 bases fitting TRBD2. V was pared by 4 bases and J by 4 bases, with 5 bases of the junction left unmatched. The CDR3 sequence is 16 residues long. Germline V lookup: CDR1 SGHNT, CDR2 YYREEE (reference sequence).

The chain couples TRBV7-2 to TRBJ1-5, with unresolved D. Germline V gene lookup returns CDR1 SGHTA and CDR2 FQGNSA. With 1 base removed from V and 6 bases from J, the gap between germline ends came to 7 bases. This CDR3 is 13 amino acids long. The CDR3 here is CASSLDPRQPQHF. For the CDR3, the DNA is TGTGCCAGCAGCTTAGACCCCCGTCAGCCCCAGCATTTT.

The V gene is TRBV19, the J gene TRBJ1-1; possible D gene TRBD1, 6 bases. CDR1 is LNHDA, CDR2 SQIVND, per germline (reference sequence). This CDR3 spans 13 amino acids. V lost 5 bases and J 5 bases, leaving 12 bases between the germline ends. The CDR3: CASSVQGITEAFF. The CDR3 DNA sequence: TGTGCCAGTAGTGTACAGGGTATAACTGAAGCTTTCTTT.

The chain recombines TRBV19 with TRBJ2-5, with D hard to call. The CDR3 runs 14 residues. CDR1 and CDR2 from the germline V gene are LNHDA and SQIVND (reference sequence). V lost 3 bases and J 5 bases, leaving 13 bases between the germline ends. The DNA of the CDR3 is TGTGCCAGTAGTATTCCCAGGAATCAGGAGACCCAGTACTTC. Its protein is CASSIPRNQETQYF.

This clone was observed a handful of times. The chain couples TRBV10-3 to TRBJ1-5; D is unclear. The CDR3 spans 15 residues. V was shortened by 0 bases and J by 0 bases, with 6 bases between the two germline ends. In germline, CDR1 is ENHRY, CDR2 SYGVKD. CDR3 in DNA: TGTGCCATCAGTGAGTCGGTGGGTAGCAATCAGCCCCAGCATTTT. Translation gives CAISESVGSNQPQHF.

V is TRBV20-1 and J is TRBJ2-7; no reliable D call. The CDR3 covers 11 residues. The ends were cut back, 6 bases at V and 3 bases at J, with 9 bases in the middle. Germline V lookup: CDR1 DFQATT, CDR2 SNEGSKA (reference sequence). The CDR3 sequence: CSAASDYEQYV. In nucleotides, the CDR3 is TGCAGTGCAGCATCGGACTACGAGCAGTACGTC.

This clone occurred a few times. The chain couples TRBV19 to TRBJ1-1; a weak D match, TRBD1 (5 bases). Trimming left V 6 bases short and J 0 bases short, with 20 bases between. CDR1 and CDR2 from the germline V gene are LNHDA and SQIVND (reference sequence). This CDR3 spans 17 amino acids. CDR3 region: CASSRGGLGVMNTEAFF. DNA of the CDR3: TGTGCCAGTAGCCGAGGAGGATTGGGGGTAATGAACACTGAAGCTTTCTTT.

This clone occurred once. The rearrangement links TRBV24-1 to TRBJ2-2; 7 nucleotides align to TRBD2. Trimming cost V 8 bases and J 5 bases; bases outside gene matches: 7. The CDR3 length is 14 residues. Germline CDR1 KGHDR, CDR2 SFDVKD. CDR3 amino acids: CATTPGLPTGELFF. The DNA of the CDR3 is TGTGCCACCACCCCGGGACTACCAACCGGGGAGCTGTTTTTT.

There are many counts of this clone. The J gene is TRBJ2-7, the V gene TRBV2, with D unclear. CDR3 size: 13 residues. V lost 4 bases and J lost 1, with 8 bases in between. Germline CDR1 SNHLY, CDR2 FYNNEI. CDR3: CASSVEVSYEQYV. As DNA, the CDR3 is TGTGCCAGCAGTGTTGAGGTATCCTACGAGCAGTACGTC.

The chain combines TRBV24-1 with TRBJ2-1, with D possibly being TRBD1 or TRBD2 (6 bases each). V lost 0 bases, J lost 5 bases, and 19 bases lay in between. CDR1 is KGHDR and CDR2 is SFDVKD in the germline V gene. The CDR3 consists of 18 residues. The CDR3 protein is CATSDLRGEEVKHNEQFF. CDR3 nucleotide sequence: TGTGCCACCAGTGATTTGAGGGGGGAGGAAGTAAAACACAATGAGCAGTTCTTC.

V is TRBV7-9 and J is TRBJ1-1; D is unclear. The germline gives CDR1 SEHNR, CDR2 FQNEAQ (reference sequence). Trimming left V 5 bases short and J 5 bases short, with 18 bases between. CDR3 length: 15 residues. The DNA of the CDR3 is TGTGCCAGCAGCCCGAGGACGGCGATGGGGACTGAAGCTTTCTTT. It specifies CASSPRTAMGTEAFF.

The V gene is TRBV29-1, the J gene TRBJ2-5; maybe TRBD2 (7 bases). Trimming pared 4 bases from V and 4 bases from J, leaving 13 bases between. The germline CDR1 and CDR2 sequences are SQVTM and ANQGSEA. The CDR3 is made up of 13 amino acids. CDR3 residues: CSVGGGGAETQYF. CDR3 in DNA: TGCAGCGTTGGAGGGGGGGGCGCAGAGACCCAGTACTTC.

J is TRBJ1-1 and V is TRBV19; D not resolved. V lost 6 bases to trimming and J lost 1 base, with 6 bases between them. Looked up from germline, CDR1 is LNHDA and CDR2 is SQIVND (reference sequence). The CDR3 sequence is 12 residues long. In DNA, the CDR3 is TGTGCCAGTAGAAACTCGAACACTGAAGCTTTCTTT. Its protein product is CASRNSNTEAFF.

The chain is built from TRBV7-9 and TRBJ2-4; possibly TRBD2 for D (7 bases). There are 17 residues in the CDR3. Germline V gene data show CDR1 as SEHNR and CDR2 as FQNEAQ (reference sequence). Trimming cost V 5 bases and J 5 bases, with 22 bases left between them. DNA for the CDR3: TGTGCCAGCAGCCCCCCCCTGGGGGGGCGACCAGAAAACATTCAGTACTTC. Residues: CASSPPLGGRPENIQYF.

V is TRBV2 and J is TRBJ2-7, with D tentatively TRBD1 (6 bases). The V gene lost 8 bases and the J gene lost 3 bases, with 8 bases spanning the gap. Looked up from germline, CDR1 is SNHLY and CDR2 is FYNNEI. The CDR3 spans 11 residues. Written as DNA, the CDR3 is TGTGCCAGCGGGGGCAGCTACGAGCAGTACGTC. This codes for CASGGSYEQYV.